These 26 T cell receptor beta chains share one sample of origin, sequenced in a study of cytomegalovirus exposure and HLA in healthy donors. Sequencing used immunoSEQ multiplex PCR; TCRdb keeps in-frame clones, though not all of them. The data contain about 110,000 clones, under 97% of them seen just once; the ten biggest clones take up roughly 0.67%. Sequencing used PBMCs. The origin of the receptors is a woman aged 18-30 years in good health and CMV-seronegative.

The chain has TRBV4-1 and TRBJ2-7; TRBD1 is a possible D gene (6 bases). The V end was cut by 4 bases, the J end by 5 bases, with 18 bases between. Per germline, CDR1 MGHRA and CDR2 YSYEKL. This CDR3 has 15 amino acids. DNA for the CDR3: TGCGCCAGCAGCCTAGCACAGGGTTCTCCTGACGAGCAGTACTTC. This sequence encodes CASSLAQGSPDEQYF.

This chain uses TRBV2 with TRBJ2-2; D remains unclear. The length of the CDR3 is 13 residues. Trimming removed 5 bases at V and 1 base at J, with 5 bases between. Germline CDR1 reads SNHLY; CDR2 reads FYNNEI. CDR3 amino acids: CASSFQNTGELFF. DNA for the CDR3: TGTGCCAGCAGTTTCCAGAACACCGGGGAGCTGTTTTTT.

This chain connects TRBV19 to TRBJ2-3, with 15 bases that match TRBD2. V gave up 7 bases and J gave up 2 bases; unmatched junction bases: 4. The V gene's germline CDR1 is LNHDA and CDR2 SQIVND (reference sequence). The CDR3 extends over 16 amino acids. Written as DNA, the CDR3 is TGTGCCAGTACCCGGACTAGCGGGGGGGCCACAGATACGCAGTATTTT. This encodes CASTRTSGGATDTQYF.

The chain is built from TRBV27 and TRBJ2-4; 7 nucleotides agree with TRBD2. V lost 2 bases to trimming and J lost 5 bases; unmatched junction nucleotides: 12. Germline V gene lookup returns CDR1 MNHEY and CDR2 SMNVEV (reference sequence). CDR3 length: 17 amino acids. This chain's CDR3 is CASSLIAGPSSENIQYF. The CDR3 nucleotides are TGTGCCAGCAGTTTAATAGCGGGCCCCTCCTCGGAAAACATTCAGTACTTC.

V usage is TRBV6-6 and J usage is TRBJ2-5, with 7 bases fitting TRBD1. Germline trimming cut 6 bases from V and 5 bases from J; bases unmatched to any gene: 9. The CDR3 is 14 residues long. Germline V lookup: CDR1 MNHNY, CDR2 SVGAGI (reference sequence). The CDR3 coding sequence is TGTGCCAGCAGCCTTTCAGGGGGTGGGGAGACCCAGTACTTC. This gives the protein CASSLSGGGETQYF.

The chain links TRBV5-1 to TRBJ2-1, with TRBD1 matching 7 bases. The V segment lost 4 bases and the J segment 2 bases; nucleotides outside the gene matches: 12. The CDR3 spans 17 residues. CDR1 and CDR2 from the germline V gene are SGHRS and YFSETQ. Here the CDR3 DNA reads TGCGCCAGCAGCGGGTTGTCCGGGACAGCAACCTACAATGAGCAGTTCTTC. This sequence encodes CASSGLSGTATYNEQFF.

CDR3 sequence reads: CAIGRGGTTDTQYF. CDR3 DNA sequence: TGTGCCATCGGACGGGGGGGCACCACAGATACGCAGTATTTT. This rearrangement joins TRBV10-3 to TRBJ2-3; 8 nucleotides align to TRBD2. The CDR3 sequence is 14 residues long. Germline CDR1 is ENHRY and CDR2 is SYGVKD. The V and J ends lost 8 bases and 2 bases, in that order; junction bases with no gene match: 6.

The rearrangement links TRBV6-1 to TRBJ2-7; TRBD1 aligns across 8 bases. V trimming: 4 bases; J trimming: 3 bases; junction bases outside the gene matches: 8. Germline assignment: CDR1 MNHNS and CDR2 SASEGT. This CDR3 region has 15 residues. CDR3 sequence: CASSVGAGGFYEQYF. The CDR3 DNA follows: TGTGCCAGCAGTGTAGGGGCAGGGGGCTTCTACGAGCAGTACTTC.

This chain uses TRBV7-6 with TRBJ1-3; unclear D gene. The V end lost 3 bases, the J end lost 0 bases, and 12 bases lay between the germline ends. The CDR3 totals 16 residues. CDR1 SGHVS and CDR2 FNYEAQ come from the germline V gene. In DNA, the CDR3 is TGTGCCAGCAGCTTTGGCAGGTCGAGCTCTGGAAACACCATATATTTT. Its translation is CASSFGRSSSGNTIYF.

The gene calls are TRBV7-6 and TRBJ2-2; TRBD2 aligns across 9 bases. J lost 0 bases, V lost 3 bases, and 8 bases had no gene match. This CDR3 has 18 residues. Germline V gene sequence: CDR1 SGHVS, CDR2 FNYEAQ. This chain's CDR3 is CASSFGLAGFPNTGELFF. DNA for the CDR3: TGTGCCAGCAGCTTCGGGCTAGCGGGGTTCCCGAACACCGGGGAGCTGTTTTTT.

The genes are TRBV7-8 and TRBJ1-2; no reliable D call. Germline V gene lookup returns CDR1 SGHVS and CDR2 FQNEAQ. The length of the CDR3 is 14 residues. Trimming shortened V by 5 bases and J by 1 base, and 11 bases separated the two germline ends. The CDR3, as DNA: TGTGCCAGCAGCCTCCCACCTAGTAACTATGGCTACACCTTC. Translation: CASSLPPSNYGYTF.

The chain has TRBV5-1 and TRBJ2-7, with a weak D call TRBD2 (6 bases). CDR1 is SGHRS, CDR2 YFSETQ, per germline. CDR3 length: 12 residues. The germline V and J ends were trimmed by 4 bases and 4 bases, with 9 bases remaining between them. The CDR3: CASSRSGYEQYF. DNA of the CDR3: TGCGCCAGCAGCCGTAGCGGATACGAGCAGTACTTC.

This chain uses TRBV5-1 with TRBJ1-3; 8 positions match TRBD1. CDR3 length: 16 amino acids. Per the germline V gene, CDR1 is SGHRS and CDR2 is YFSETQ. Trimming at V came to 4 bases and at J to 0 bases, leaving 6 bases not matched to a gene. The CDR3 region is CASSPRGPGSGNTIYF. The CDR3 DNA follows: TGCGCCAGCAGCCCCAGGGGGCCCGGCTCTGGAAACACCATATATTTT.

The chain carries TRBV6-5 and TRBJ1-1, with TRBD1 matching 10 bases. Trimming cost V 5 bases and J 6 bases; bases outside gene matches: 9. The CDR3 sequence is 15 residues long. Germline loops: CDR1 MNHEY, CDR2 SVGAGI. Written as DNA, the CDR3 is TGTGCCAGCAGTCTCCCGGGGACAGGGGCCCCTGAAGCTTTCTTT. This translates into CASSLPGTGAPEAFF.

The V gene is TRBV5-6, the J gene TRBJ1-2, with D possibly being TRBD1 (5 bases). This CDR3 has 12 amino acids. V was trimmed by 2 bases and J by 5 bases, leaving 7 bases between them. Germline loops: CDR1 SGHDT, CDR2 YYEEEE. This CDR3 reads CASSLGVYGYTF. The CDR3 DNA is TGTGCCAGCAGCTTAGGGGTATATGGCTACACCTTC.

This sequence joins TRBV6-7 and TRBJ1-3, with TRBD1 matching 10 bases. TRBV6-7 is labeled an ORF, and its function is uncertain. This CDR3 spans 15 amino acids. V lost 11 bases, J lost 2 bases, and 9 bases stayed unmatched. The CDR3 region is CAARDRGLAGNTIYF. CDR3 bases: TGTGCCGCCCGTGACAGGGGGCTGGCTGGAAACACCATATATTTT.

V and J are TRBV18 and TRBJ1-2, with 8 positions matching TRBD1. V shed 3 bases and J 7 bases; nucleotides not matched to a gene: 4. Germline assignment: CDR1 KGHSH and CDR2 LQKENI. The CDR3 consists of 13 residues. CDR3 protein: CASSPTGGTGYTF. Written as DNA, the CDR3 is TGTGCCAGCTCACCTACAGGGGGAACTGGCTACACCTTC.

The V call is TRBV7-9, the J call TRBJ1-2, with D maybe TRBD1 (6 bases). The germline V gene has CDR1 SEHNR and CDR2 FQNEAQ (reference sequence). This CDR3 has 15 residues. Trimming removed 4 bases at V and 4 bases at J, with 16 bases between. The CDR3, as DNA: TGTGCCAGCAGCTCAATCCAGGGGTTGGTCTATGGCTACACCTTC. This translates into CASSSIQGLVYGYTF.

The CDR3 nucleotides read TGTGCCAGCAGTGAATCCCAGGGACAGGCTAATACGCAGTATTTT. Translated: CASSESQGQANTQYF. This chain uses TRBV6-1 with TRBJ2-3; 8 nucleotides agree with TRBD1. This CDR3 has 15 residues. Per the germline V gene, CDR1 is MNHNS and CDR2 is SASEGT. The V gene end was trimmed by 2 bases and the J gene end by 7 bases; junction bases not matched to a gene: 8.

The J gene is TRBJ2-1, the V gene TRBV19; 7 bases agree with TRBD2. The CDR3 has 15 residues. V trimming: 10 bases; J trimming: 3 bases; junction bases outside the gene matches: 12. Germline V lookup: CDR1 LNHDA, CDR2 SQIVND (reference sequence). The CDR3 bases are TGTGCCACCTCTTCCACGGGGGAGGGCTACAATGAGCAGTTCTTC. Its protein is CATSSTGEGYNEQFF.

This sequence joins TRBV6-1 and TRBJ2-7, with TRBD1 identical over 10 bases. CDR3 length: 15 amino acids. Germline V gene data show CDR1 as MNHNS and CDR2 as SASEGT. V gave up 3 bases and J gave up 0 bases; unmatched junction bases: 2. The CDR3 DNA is TGTGCCAGCAGTGAGTGGACAGGGGGCTCCTACGAGCAGTACTTC. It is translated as CASSEWTGGSYEQYF.

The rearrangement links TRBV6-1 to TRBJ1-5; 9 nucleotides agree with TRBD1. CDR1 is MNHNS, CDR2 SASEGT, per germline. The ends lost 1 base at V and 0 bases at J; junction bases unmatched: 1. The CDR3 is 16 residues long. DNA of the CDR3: TGTGCCAGCAGTGAAGTGGGACAGGGTAGCAATCAGCCCCAGCATTTT. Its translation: CASSEVGQGSNQPQHF.

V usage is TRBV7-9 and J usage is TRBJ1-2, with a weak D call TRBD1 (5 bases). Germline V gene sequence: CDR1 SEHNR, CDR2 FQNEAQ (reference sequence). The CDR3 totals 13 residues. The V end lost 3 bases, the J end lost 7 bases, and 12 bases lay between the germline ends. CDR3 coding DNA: TGTGCCAGCAGCTTTACGGGGGACCTTGGCTACACCTTC. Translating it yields CASSFTGDLGYTF.

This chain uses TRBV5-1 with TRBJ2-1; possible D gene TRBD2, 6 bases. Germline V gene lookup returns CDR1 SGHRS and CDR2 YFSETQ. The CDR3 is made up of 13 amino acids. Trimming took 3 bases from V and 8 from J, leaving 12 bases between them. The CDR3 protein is CASSSGGVDEQFF. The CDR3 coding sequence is TGCGCCAGCAGCTCCGGAGGGGTGGATGAGCAGTTCTTC. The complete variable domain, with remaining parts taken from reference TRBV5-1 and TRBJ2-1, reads KAGVTQTPRYLIKTRGQQVTLSCSPISGHRSVSWYQQTPGQGLQFLFEYFSETQRNKGNFPGRFSGRQFSNSRSEMNVSTLELGDSALYLCASSSGGVDEQFFGPGTRLTVL.

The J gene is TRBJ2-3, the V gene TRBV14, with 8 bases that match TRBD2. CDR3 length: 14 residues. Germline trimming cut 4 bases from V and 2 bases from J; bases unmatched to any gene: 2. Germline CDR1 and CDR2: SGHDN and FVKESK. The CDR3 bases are TGTGCCAGCAGCCCGGGGGGGCACACAGATACGCAGTATTTT. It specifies CASSPGGHTDTQYF. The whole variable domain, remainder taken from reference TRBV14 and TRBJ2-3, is EAGVTQFPSHSVIEKGQTVTLRCDPISGHDNLYWYRRVMGKEIKFLLHFVKESKQDESGMPNNRFLAERTGGTYSTLKVQPAELEDSGVYFCASSPGGHTDTQYFGPGTRLTVL.

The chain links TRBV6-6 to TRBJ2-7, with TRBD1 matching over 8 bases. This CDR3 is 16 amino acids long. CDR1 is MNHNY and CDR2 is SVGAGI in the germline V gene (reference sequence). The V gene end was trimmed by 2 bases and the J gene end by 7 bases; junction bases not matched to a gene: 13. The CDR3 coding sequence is TGTGCCAGCAGTTACGAAACCGGGACAGGCCCTCGGGAGCAGTACTTC. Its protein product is CASSYETGTGPREQYF.